This T cell receptor (beta chain) stems from a study of blood T cells in healthy people across ages. The overall study: Every two T cells gave about one barcoded beta molecule via template switching.

Whenever a sample was processed, at least 6 million PBMCs were isolated. Germline assignment: CDR1 MNHEY and CDR2 SMNVEV (reference sequence). The CDR3 loop spans 16 amino acids. J was trimmed by 1 base and V by 3 bases; bases with no gene match: 7. Primers used in a second PCR of about 6 to 11 cycles were a sample-barcoded 5' primer and a J-beta primer mix. TCRdb processed the 5' RACE reads anew with MiXCR; each CDR3 protein has one entry. This table holds some 860,000 distinct CDR3 sequences, just over 55% found once. The specimen was blood. V and J are TRBV27 and TRBJ2-5; TRBD1 matches at 8 bases. This receptor was identified in a man in his forties in good health. DNA of the CDR3: TGTGCCAGCAGTTTCCAAGGGACAGGAGCCCAAGAGACCCAGTACTTC. Its translation is CASSFQGTGAQETQYF.